In this sample, the clone carrying this T cell receptor (beta chain) turned up a few times. V was cut by 0 bases and J by 3 bases, with 7 bases left in between. Per germline, CDR1 SQVTM and CDR2 ANQGSEA. The CDR3 is made up of 13 amino acids. These data come from a study of CD8+ T cells in alopecia areata. The authors extracted RNA and reverse transcribed it into cDNA as the sequencing template. Here immunoSEQ multiplex PCR was the method, and the copy in TCRdb shows in-frame clones only, minus some. The sample has about 140,000 clones; roughly 82% are singletons. Described treatment: oral pan-JAK inhibitor, 5-10 mg twice daily.

Here the sequenced sample was CD8+ T cells sorted from blood, taken at week 4, from a patient treated with tofacitinib. The chain joins TRBV29-1 to TRBJ2-3; D perhaps matches TRBD1 (6 bases). The sequence came from a human donor with alopecia areata. The DNA of the CDR3 is TGCAGCGTTGAAGATAGGGGGACAGATACGCAGTATTTT. Its translation: CSVEDRGTDTQYF.